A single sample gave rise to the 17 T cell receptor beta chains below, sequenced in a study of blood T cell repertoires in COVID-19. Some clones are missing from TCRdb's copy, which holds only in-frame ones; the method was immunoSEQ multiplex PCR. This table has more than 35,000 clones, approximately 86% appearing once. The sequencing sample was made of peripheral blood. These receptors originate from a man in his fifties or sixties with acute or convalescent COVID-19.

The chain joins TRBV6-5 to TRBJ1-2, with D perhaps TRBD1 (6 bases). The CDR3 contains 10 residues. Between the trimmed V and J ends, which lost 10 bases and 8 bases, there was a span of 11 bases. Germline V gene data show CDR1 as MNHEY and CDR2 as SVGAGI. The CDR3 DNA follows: TGTGCCACCCACAGGGACGGCTACACCTTC. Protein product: CATHRDGYTF.

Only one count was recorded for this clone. In DNA form, the CDR3 reads TGTGCCAGCAGTTACAACTACTACGAGCAGTACGTC. Protein product: CASSYNYYEQYV. This chain uses TRBV2 with TRBJ2-7; D not resolved. Germline CDR1 and CDR2: SNHLY and FYNNEI. This CDR3 contains 12 residues. Trimming shortened V by 5 bases and J by 3 bases, and 8 bases separated the two germline ends.

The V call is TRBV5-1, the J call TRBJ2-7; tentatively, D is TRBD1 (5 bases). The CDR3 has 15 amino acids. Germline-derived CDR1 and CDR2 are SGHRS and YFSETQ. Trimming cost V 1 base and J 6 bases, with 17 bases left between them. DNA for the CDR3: TGCGCCAGCAGCTTGATTAGGGCCCCCCAGGGCGAGCAGTACTTC. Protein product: CASSLIRAPQGEQYF.

The CDR3: CASSDRQGRNTIYF. The CDR3 DNA reads as TGTGCCAGCAGTGATCGACAGGGACGAAACACCATATATTTT. The chain uses TRBV11-3 and TRBJ1-3, with 7 bases fitting TRBD1. Germline V gene data show CDR1 as SGHNT and CDR2 as YENEEA. The V segment lost 6 bases and the J segment 5 bases; nucleotides outside the gene matches: 7. The CDR3 is 14 residues long.

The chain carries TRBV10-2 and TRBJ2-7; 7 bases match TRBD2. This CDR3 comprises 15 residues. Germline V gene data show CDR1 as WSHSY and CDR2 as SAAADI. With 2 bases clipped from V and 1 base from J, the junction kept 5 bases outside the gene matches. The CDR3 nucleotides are TGCGCCAGCAGTGAGACTGGGACTAATTCCTACGAGCAGTACTTC. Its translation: CASSETGTNSYEQYF.

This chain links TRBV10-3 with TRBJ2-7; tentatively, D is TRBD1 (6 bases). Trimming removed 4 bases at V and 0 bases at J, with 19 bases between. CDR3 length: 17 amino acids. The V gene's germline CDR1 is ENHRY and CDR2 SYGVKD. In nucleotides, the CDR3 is TGTGCCATCAGTGGCGACCCTGGACAGCAGATCTCCTACGAGCAGTACTTC. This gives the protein CAISGDPGQQISYEQYF.

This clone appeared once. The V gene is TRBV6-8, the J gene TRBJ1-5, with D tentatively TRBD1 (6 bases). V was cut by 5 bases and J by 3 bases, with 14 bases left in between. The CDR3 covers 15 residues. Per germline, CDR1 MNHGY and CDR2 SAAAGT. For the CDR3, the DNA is TGTGCCAGCAGTCCAAGGACAGATGACAATCAGCCCCAGCATTTT. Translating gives CASSPRTDDNQPQHF.

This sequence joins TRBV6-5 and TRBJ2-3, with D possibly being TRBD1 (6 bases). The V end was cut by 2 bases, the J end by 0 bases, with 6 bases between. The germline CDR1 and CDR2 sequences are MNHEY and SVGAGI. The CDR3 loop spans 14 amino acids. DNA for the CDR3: TGTGCCAGCAGTTACAGGGGGAGCACAGATACGCAGTATTTT. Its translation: CASSYRGSTDTQYF.

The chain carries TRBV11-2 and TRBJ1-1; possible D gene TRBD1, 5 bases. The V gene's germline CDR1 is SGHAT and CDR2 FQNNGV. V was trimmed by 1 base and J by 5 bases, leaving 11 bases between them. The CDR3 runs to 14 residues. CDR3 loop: CASSLAGGGTEAFF. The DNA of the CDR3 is TGTGCCAGCAGCTTAGCGGGCGGGGGGACTGAAGCTTTCTTT.

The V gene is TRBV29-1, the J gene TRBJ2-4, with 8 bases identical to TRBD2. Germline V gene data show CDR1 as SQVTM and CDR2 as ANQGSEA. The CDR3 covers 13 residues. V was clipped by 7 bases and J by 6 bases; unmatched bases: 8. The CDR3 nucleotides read TGCAGCGGCCGGGGGGGGAGGAGAAACATTCAGTACTTC. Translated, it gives CSGRGGRRNIQYF.

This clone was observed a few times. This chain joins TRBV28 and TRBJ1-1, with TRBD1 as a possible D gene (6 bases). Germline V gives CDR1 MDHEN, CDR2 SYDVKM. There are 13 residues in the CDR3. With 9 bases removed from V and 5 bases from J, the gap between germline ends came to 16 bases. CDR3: CASQDSLMTEAFF. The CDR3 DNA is TGTGCCAGTCAGGACAGCCTAATGACTGAAGCTTTCTTT.

Here the CDR3 reads CASSQGKALWALYNEQFF. The CDR3 nucleotides read TGCGCCAGCAGCCAAGGGAAAGCACTCTGGGCGTTATACAATGAGCAGTTCTTC. The V gene is TRBV4-3, the J gene TRBJ2-1; D is undetermined. Germline CDR1 LGHNA, CDR2 YSLEER. V lost 1 base and J lost 4, with 20 bases in between. CDR3 length: 18 residues.

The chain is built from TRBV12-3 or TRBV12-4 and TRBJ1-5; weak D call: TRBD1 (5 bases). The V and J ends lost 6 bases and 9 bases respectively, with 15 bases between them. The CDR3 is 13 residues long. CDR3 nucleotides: TGTGCCAGCAGCAACCCGGCGGGGACGCCCCAGCATTTT. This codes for CASSNPAGTPQHF.

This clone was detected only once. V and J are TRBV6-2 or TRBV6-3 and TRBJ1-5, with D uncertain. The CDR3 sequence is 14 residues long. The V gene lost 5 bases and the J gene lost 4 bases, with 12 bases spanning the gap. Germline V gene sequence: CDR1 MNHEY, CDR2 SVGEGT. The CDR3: CASSPTNKNQPQHF. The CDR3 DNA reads TGTGCCAGCAGTCCGACAAACAAGAATCAGCCCCAGCATTTT.

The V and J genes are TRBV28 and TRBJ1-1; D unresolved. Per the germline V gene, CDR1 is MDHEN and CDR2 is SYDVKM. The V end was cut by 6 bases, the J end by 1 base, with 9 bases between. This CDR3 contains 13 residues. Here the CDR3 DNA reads TGTGCCAGCAGCAGGCGGGGGAACACTGAAGCTTTCTTT. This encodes CASSRRGNTEAFF.

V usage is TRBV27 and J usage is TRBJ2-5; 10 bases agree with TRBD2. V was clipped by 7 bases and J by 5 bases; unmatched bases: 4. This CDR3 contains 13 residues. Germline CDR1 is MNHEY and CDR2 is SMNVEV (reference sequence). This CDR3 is CASTSSGRETQYF. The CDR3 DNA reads TGTGCCAGCACTAGTAGCGGGAGGGAGACCCAGTACTTC.

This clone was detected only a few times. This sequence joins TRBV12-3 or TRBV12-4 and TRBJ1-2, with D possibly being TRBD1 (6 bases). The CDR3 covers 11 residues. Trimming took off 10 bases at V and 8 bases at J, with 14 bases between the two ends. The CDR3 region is CATTWGGGYTF. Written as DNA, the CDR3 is TGTGCCACCACTTGGGGGGGCGGCTACACCTTC.